Shown below are 9 T cell receptor beta chains from a single sample sequenced in a study of T cells in Graves' hyperthyroidism and ophthalmopathy (dated by TCRdb to about 2019). Receptor amplification or capture employed multiplex PCR. Sequencer: Illumina HiSeq 2000. Amplification of TCR beta CDR3 regions was carried out from RNA transcripts. The first round of RT-PCR for the TCR CDR3 was performed with the HTBI primer set and the Qiagen OneStep RT-PCR kit. TCRdb redid the processing of the public reads, applying fastp at Q25 and MiXCR, and retained in-frame beta chains. Identical CDR3 protein sequences are pooled into one entry, listed with their most common genes and DNA. For this sample there are fewer than 750,000 distinct CDR3 sequences; 14% appear just once. In total, the top ten clones hold approximately 12% of the sample. Sequences were obtained from blood. These receptors came from a woman aged 45-60 years with Graves' ophthalmopathy.

This clonotype was detected a few times. The V call is TRBV5-1, the J call TRBJ2-3; D is possibly TRBD2 (6 bases). Trimming stripped 6 bases from V and 1 base from J, with 12 bases between. CDR3 length: 14 residues. The V gene's germline CDR1 is SGHRS and CDR2 YFSETQ. CDR3 region: CASTQGLRTDTQYF. As DNA, the CDR3 is TGCGCCAGCACCCAGGGACTTCGCACAGATACGCAGTATTTT.

This clonotype was counted many times. CDR3 region: CSVEVTPTVGRVYNEQFF. In nucleotides, the CDR3 is TGCAGCGTTGAAGTGACACCTACCGTGGGGAGGGTGTACAATGAGCAGTTCTTC. The genes are TRBV29-1 and TRBJ2-1, with 7 bases that match TRBD2. CDR3 size: 18 residues. V was clipped by 1 base and J by 4 bases; unmatched bases: 16. The germline CDR1 and CDR2 sequences are SQVTM and ANQGSEA.

This clonotype was detected a few times. The chain has TRBV27 and TRBJ2-1; D gene unclear. This CDR3 spans 14 amino acids. Trimming left V 6 bases short and J 9 bases short, with 18 bases between. In germline, CDR1 is MNHEY, CDR2 SMNVEV (reference sequence). CDR3 nucleotide sequence: TGTGCCAGCAGCACCAACCCGAAGTCAGGTGAGCAGTTCTTC. Translated: CASSTNPKSGEQFF.

About this clonotype itself: Germline is not matched at one junction end, which may reflect a read error. The V and J genes are TRBV6-2 or TRBV6-3 and TRBJ2-2, with 15 bases aligning to TRBD2. Germline loops: CDR1 MNHEY, CDR2 SVGEGT. The CDR3 runs 18 residues. The CDR3 region is CASSPQGLAGGSTWELFF. The CDR3 nucleotides are TGTGCCAGCAGTCCCCAGGGACTAGCGGGAGGTTCCACCTGGGAGCTGTTTTTT.

This clonotype was seen at least ten times. This CDR3 is CASSQQGNGANVLTF. The CDR3 region has the DNA TGTGCCAGCAGCCAACAGGGCAACGGGGCCAACGTCCTGACTTTC. The gene calls are TRBV7-9 and TRBJ2-6, with a possible D match to TRBD1 (6 bases). Germline V gives CDR1 SEHNR, CDR2 FQNEAQ (reference sequence). CDR3 length: 15 amino acids. V was clipped by 5 bases and J by 4 bases, with 12 bases between them. The full variable domain, with the rest looked up from reference TRBV7-9 and TRBJ2-6, is DTGVSQNPRHKITKRGQNVTFRCDPISEHNRLYWYRQTLGQGPEFLTYFQNEAQLEKSRLLSDRFSAERPKGSFSTLEIQRTEQGDSAMYLCASSQQGNGANVLTFGAGSRLTVL.

This clonotype occurred a few times. CDR3 nucleotides: TGTGCCATCAGTCCCAGACTAGCGGGAACAGATACGCAGTATTTT. This gives the protein CAISPRLAGTDTQYF. The gene calls are TRBV10-3 and TRBJ2-3; 11 nucleotides agree with TRBD2. The J segment lost 3 bases and the V segment lost 5 bases, leaving 4 bases of the junction unmatched. The CDR3 consists of 15 residues. Germline CDR1 and CDR2: ENHRY and SYGVKD.

In its sample, this clonotype was seen many times. This rearrangement joins TRBV7-2 to TRBJ2-1; D may be TRBD2 (6 bases). The CDR3 covers 19 residues. Germline lookup yields CDR1 SGHTA and CDR2 FQGNSA. V dropped 5 bases and J dropped 5 bases, with 28 bases sitting between them. The CDR3, as DNA: TGTGCCAGCAGCCTCGGTGCCCTAGCGCTCCGGAGCAAAAACAATGAGCAGTTCTTC. Its translation: CASSLGALALRSKNNEQFF.

Ten or more counts support this clonotype. The rearrangement joins TRBV7-8 to TRBJ2-7; D call uncertain. The CDR3 runs 13 residues. Trimming removed 1 base at V and 1 base at J, with 5 bases between. In germline, CDR1 is SGHVS, CDR2 FQNEAQ. Here the CDR3 DNA reads TGTGCCAGCAGCTTAGTCCCGTCCTACGAGCAGTACTTC. Translation: CASSLVPSYEQYF. Together with reference TRBV7-8 and TRBJ2-7, the CDR3 gives the full variable domain: GAGVSQSPRYKVAKRGQDVALRCDPISGHVSLFWYQQALGQGPEFLTYFQNEAQLDKSGLPSDRFFAERPEGSVSTLKIQRTQQEDSAVYLCASSLVPSYEQYFGPGTRLTVT.

This clonotype came up a few times. This chain links TRBV29-1 with TRBJ2-7; no definite D call. The CDR3 spans 12 residues. Trimming took 2 bases from V and 1 from J, leaving 6 bases between them. Germline V gene lookup returns CDR1 SQVTM and CDR2 ANQGSEA. CDR3 DNA: TGCAGCGTTGAACAGGATTCCTACGAGCAGTACTTC. This codes for CSVEQDSYEQYF.